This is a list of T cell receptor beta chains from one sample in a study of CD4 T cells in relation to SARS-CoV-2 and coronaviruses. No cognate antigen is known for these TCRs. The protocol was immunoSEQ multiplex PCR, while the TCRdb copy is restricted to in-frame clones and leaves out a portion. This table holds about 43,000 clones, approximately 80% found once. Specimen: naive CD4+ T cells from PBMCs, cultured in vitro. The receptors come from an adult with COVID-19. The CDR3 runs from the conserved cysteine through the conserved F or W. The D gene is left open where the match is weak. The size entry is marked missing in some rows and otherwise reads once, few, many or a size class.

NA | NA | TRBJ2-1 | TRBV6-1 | CASSERAYGNEQFF | TGTGCCAGCAGTGAGCGGGCATACGGCAATGAGCAGTTCTTC
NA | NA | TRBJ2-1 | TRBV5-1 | CASSFSIKGPRGSWQFF | TGCGCCAGCAGCTTCAGCATAAAGGGACCACGGGGTAGTTGGCAGTTCTTC
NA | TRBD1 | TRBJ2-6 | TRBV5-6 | CASSRRTGTLRANVLTF | TGTGCCAGCAGCCGTCGGACAGGTACTCTGAGGGCCAACGTCCTGACTTTC
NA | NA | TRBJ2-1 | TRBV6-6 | CASSYGAGQFF | TGTGCCAGCAGTTACGGGGCGGGGCAGTTCTTC
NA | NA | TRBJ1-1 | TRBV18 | CASSPELNTEAFF | TGTGCCAGCTCACCCGAGCTGAACACTGAAGCTTTCTTT
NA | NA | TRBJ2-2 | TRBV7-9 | CASSLLSGWGTGELFF | TGTGCCAGCAGCTTACTTTCGGGCTGGGGGACCGGGGAGCTGTTTTTT
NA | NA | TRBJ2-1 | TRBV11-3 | CASSYNSYNEQFF | TGTGCCAGCAGCTACAATTCCTACAATGAGCAGTTCTTC
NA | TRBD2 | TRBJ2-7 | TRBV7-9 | CASSLVSGSQNEQYF | TGTGCCAGCAGCTTAGTTAGCGGGAGTCAGAACGAGCAGTACTTC
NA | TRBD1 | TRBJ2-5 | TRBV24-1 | CATSDSRTGGQETQYF | TGTGCCACCAGTGATTCCCGGACAGGGGGCCAAGAGACCCAGTACTTC
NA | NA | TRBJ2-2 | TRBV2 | CASSVTRSGELFF | TGTGCCAGCAGTGTCACAAGGTCCGGGGAGCTGTTTTTT
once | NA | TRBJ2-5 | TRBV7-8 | CASSSSPGTETQYF | TGTGCCAGCAGCTCGTCGCCGGGTACGGAGACCCAGTACTTC
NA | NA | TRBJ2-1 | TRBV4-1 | CASSQRNWGEILINEQFF | TGCGCCAGCAGCCAAAGAAACTGGGGCGAGATCCTAATCAATGAGCAGTTCTTC
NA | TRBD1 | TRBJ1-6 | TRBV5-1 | CASSRQGEHNSPLHF | TGCGCCAGCAGCCGACAGGGGGAACATAATTCACCCCTCCACTTT
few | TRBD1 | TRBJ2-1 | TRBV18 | CASSLTGQGIGEQFF | TGTGCCAGCTCCCTCACGGGACAGGGGATTGGTGAGCAGTTCTTC
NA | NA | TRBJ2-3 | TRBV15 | CATTSWIIAPSDTQYF | TGTGCCACCACTAGCTGGATTATAGCCCCGTCGGATACGCAGTATTTT
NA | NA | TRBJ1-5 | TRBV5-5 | CASSLVGGDSNQPQHF | TGTGCCAGCAGCTTGGTTGGGGGGGATAGCAATCAGCCCCAGCATTTT
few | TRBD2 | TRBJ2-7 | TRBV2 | CASGLAGDYEQYF | TGTGCCAGTGGACTAGCGGGAGACTACGAGCAGTACTTC
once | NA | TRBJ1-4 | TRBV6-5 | CASSRSAGNEKLFF | TGTGCCAGCAGTAGGTCAGCGGGAAATGAAAAACTGTTTTTT
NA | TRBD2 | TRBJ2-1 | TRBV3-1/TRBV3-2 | CASSHTLAGNNEQFF | TGTGCCAGCAGCCATACCCTAGCGGGGAACAATGAGCAGTTCTTC
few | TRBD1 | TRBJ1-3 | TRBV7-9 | CASSRARGTGARNTIYF | TGTGCCAGCAGCCGAGCTAGGGGGACAGGGGCGAGAAACACCATATATTTT
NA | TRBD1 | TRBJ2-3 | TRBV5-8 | CASSRITGGHTQYF | TGTGCCAGCAGCCGCATCACAGGGGGACATACGCAGTATTTT
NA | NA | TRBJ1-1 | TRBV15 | CATSRDRDTEAFF | TGTGCCACCAGCAGAGATCGGGACACTGAAGCTTTCTTT
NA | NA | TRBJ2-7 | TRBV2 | CASLPGAPYEQYF | TGTGCCAGCCTGCCCGGGGCCCCCTACGAGCAGTACTTC
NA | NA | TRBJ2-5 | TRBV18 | CASTSQVQETQYF | TGTGCCAGCACCTCCCAGGTACAGGAGACCCAGTACTTC
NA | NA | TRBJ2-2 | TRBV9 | CASSVALANTGELFF | TGTGCCAGCAGCGTAGCTCTCGCGAACACCGGGGAGCTGTTTTTT
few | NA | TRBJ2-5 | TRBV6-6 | CASSSNWGVGETQYF | TGTGCCAGCAGTTCCAATTGGGGGGTTGGCGAGACCCAGTACTTC
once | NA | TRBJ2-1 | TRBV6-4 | CASSEGQENNEQFF | TGTGCCAGCAGTGAAGGGCAGGAAAACAATGAGCAGTTCTTC
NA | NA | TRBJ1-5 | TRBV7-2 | CASSLPLGNQPQHF | TGTGCCAGCAGCCTACCGTTGGGCAATCAGCCCCAGCATTTT
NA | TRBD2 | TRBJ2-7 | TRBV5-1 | CASSLGLAGGRQYEQYF | TGCGCCAGCAGCTTGGGGTTAGCGGGAGGGCGTCAGTACGAGCAGTACTTC
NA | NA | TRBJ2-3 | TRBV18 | CASSPDATDTQYF | TGTGCCAGCTCACCCGATGCCACAGATACGCAGTATTTT
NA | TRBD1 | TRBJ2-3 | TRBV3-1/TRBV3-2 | CASSQDSGQNTQYF | TGTGCCAGCAGCCAAGACTCGGGACAGAATACGCAGTATTTT
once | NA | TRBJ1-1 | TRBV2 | CATNPERQGIEAFF | TGTGCCACCAACCCGGAGCGGCAGGGCATTGAAGCTTTCTTT
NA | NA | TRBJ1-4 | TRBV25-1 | CASSSTQGIGEKLFF | TGTGCCAGCAGTTCTACCCAGGGGATCGGCGAAAAACTGTTTTTT
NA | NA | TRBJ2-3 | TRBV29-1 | CSVPPWLGSTDTQYF | TGCAGCGTCCCCCCGTGGCTAGGTAGCACAGATACGCAGTATTTT
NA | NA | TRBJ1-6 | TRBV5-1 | CASSIDNSPLHF | TGCGCCAGCAGCATTGATAATTCACCCCTCCACTTT
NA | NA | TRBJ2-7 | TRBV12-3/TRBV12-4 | CASSLSGREQYF | TGTGCCAGCAGTTTATCAGGGCGCGAGCAGTACTTC
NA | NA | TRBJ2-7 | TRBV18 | CASSPGSYVYEQYF | TGTGCCAGCTCCCCCGGATCTTATGTCTACGAGCAGTACTTC
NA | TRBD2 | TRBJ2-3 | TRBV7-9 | CASSLAGTRGADTQYF | TGTGCCAGCAGCTTAGCCGGGACTAGAGGGGCAGATACGCAGTATTTT
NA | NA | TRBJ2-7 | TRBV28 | CASSDSTSRSYEQYF | TGTGCCAGCTCCGACAGCACCTCTCGCAGCTACGAGCAGTACTTC
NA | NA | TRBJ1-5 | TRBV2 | CASGEGTDYQPQHF | TGTGCCAGCGGGGAGGGGACGGACTATCAGCCCCAGCATTTT
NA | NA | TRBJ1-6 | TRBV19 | CASSIRGQWDNSPLHF | TGTGCCAGTAGTATCCGTGGACAGTGGGATAATTCACCCCTCCACTTT
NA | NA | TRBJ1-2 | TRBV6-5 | CASRLSFADYGYTF | TGTGCCAGCAGATTAAGTTTCGCGGACTATGGCTACACCTTC
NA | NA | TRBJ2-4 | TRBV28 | CASSRTLAKNIQYF | TGTGCCAGCAGTCGGACCCTAGCCAAAAACATTCAGTACTTC
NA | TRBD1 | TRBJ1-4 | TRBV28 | CAASRGANEKLFF | TGTGCCGCTTCCAGGGGGGCTAATGAAAAACTGTTTTTT
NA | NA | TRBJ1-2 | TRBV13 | CASSLGQGNYGYTF | TGTGCCAGCAGCTTAGGACAGGGAAACTATGGCTACACCTTC
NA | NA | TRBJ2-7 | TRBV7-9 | CASSRGQNSYEQYF | TGTGCCAGCAGCAGAGGACAGAACTCCTACGAGCAGTACTTC
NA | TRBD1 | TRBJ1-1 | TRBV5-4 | CASSTRQGNTEAFF | TGTGCCAGCAGTACAAGACAGGGGAACACTGAAGCTTTCTTT
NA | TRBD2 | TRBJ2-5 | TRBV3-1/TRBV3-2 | CASSQDWGLAGGLETQYF | TGTGCCAGCAGCCAAGATTGGGGACTAGCGGGAGGGCTAGAGACCCAGTACTTC
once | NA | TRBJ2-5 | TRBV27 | CASSLWDSQETQYF | TGTGCCAGCAGTTTATGGGACTCACAAGAGACCCAGTACTTC
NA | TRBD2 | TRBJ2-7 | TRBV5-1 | CASRGQLATGSYEQYF | TGCGCCAGCAGGGGGCAACTAGCGACGGGCTCCTACGAGCAGTACTTC
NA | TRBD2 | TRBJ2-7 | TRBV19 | CASKLAGEELDEQYF | TGTGCCAGTAAACTAGCGGGGGAGGAGTTGGACGAGCAGTACTTC
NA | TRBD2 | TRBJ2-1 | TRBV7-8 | CASSLRWLAGEVNNEQFF | TGTGCCAGCAGCTTAAGGTGGCTAGCGGGAGAAGTTAACAATGAGCAGTTCTTC